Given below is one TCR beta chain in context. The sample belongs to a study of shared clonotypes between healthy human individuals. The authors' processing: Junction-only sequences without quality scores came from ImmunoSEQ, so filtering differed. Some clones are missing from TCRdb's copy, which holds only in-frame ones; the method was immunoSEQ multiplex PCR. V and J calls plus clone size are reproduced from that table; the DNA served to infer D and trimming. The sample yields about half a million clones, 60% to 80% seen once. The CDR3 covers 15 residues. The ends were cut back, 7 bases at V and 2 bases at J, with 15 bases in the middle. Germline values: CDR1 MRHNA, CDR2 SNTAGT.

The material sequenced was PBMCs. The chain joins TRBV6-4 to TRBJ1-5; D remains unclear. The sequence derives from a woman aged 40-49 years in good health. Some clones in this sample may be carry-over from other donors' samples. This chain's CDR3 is CASNRSSLCNQPQHF. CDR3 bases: TGTGCCAGCAATAGGAGCAGCCTCTGCAATCAGCCCCAGCATTTT.